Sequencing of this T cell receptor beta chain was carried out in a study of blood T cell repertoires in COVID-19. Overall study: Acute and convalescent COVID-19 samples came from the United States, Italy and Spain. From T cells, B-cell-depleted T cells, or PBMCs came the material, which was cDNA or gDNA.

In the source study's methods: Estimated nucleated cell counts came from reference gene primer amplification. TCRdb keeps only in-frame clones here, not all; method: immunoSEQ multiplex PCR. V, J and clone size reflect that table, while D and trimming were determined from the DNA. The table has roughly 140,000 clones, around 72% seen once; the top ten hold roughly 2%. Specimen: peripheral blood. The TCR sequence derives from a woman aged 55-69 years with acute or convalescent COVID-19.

CDR3: CASRFGISGYEQYF. The CDR3 DNA follows: TGTGCCAGCAGATTTGGGATTAGCGGATACGAGCAGTACTTC. This chain connects TRBV27 to TRBJ2-7; perhaps TRBD2 as D (6 bases). Deletions cut 6 bases from V and 4 bases from J, with 16 bases between. Germline lookup yields CDR1 MNHEY and CDR2 SMNVEV (reference sequence). This CDR3 is 14 amino acids long.